A selection of T cell receptor beta chains follows, all from one sample in a study of T cell responses to AZD1222 COVID-19 vaccine. Data came from immunoSEQ multiplex PCR; TCRdb stores just in-frame clones and leaves some out. The sample contains more than 250,000 clones, over 90% of which appear only once. The sequences come from peripheral blood, collected on day 0 of AZD1222 vaccination. These receptors all stem from an adult in good health. Each CDR3 is given with its conserved first and last residue. Each record gives: D gene, J gene, V gene, clone size, CDR3 DNA, CDR3 protein. D genes are given only for firm matches. The listing skips clone size in some rows; elsewhere it reads once, few, many or a size class.

d_gene: -; j_gene: TRBJ2-2; v_gene: TRBV5-1; abundance: -; CDR3nt: TGCGCCAGCAGCTTGTATACAGGGTCCGGGGAGCTGTTTTTT; CDR3aa: CASSLYTGSGELFF
d_gene: -; j_gene: TRBJ2-5; v_gene: TRBV28; abundance: -; CDR3nt: TGTGCCAGCAGTTACTGGCAGGGCAACCAAGAGACCCAGTACTTC; CDR3aa: CASSYWQGNQETQYF
d_gene: -; j_gene: TRBJ2-2; v_gene: TRBV6-2/TRBV6-3; abundance: once; CDR3nt: TGTGCCAGCAGTTACTCGATTCGCGGGCCGAACACCGGGGAGCTGTTTTTT; CDR3aa: CASSYSIRGPNTGELFF
d_gene: -; j_gene: TRBJ2-7; v_gene: TRBV27; abundance: -; CDR3nt: TGTGCCAGCAGTTTATCCGGACGGGGGGCATACAAGCAGTACTTC; CDR3aa: CASSLSGRGAYKQYF
d_gene: -; j_gene: TRBJ1-5; v_gene: TRBV27; abundance: -; CDR3nt: TGTGCCAGCAGTCCTCAGGGGAGGCAGCCCCAGCATTTT; CDR3aa: CASSPQGRQPQHF
d_gene: -; j_gene: TRBJ2-3; v_gene: TRBV28; abundance: -; CDR3nt: TGTGCCAGCAACCCCGTCACACACACAGATACGCAGTATTTT; CDR3aa: CASNPVTHTDTQYF
d_gene: -; j_gene: TRBJ2-1; v_gene: TRBV21-1; abundance: -; CDR3nt: TGTGCCAGCCCCCCGGGGGCGCAGAATGAGCAGTTCTTC; CDR3aa: CASPPGAQNEQFF
d_gene: TRBD1; j_gene: TRBJ2-2; v_gene: TRBV2; abundance: -; CDR3nt: TGTACCCCGGCTGGGACAGGGGGCAGCGGGGAGCTGTTTTTT; CDR3aa: CTPAGTGGSGELFF
d_gene: -; j_gene: TRBJ1-3; v_gene: TRBV9; abundance: -; CDR3nt: TGTGCCAGCAGCGTAGACACAGGGCCTGGAAACACCATATATTTT; CDR3aa: CASSVDTGPGNTIYF
d_gene: -; j_gene: TRBJ1-6; v_gene: TRBV7-2; abundance: -; CDR3nt: TGTGCCAGCAGCCTACAGGGTAATAATTCACCCCTCCACTTT; CDR3aa: CASSLQGNNSPLHF
d_gene: -; j_gene: TRBJ2-2; v_gene: TRBV7-6; abundance: -; CDR3nt: TGTGCCAGCAGCTTAGCGGGAGTACTAAGCACCGGGGAGCTGTTTTTT; CDR3aa: CASSLAGVLSTGELFF
d_gene: -; j_gene: TRBJ2-5; v_gene: TRBV9; abundance: -; CDR3nt: TGTGCCAGCAGCGTAGGAGTAGCAAGGGAGACCCAGTACTTC; CDR3aa: CASSVGVARETQYF
d_gene: TRBD1; j_gene: TRBJ2-2; v_gene: TRBV29-1; abundance: -; CDR3nt: TGCAGCGTTGCAGAGACAGGGGGATCGGGCACCGGGGAGCTGTTTTTT; CDR3aa: CSVAETGGSGTGELFF
d_gene: -; j_gene: TRBJ2-7; v_gene: TRBV28; abundance: -; CDR3nt: TGTGCCAGCAGTTTGGGGGGCTACGAGCAGTACTTC; CDR3aa: CASSLGGYEQYF
d_gene: TRBD1; j_gene: TRBJ1-5; v_gene: TRBV2; abundance: -; CDR3nt: TGTGCCAGCAGCCAAAATTTTCCAGGGGGGGGCAATCAGCCCCAGCATTTT; CDR3aa: CASSQNFPGGGNQPQHF
d_gene: -; j_gene: TRBJ2-7; v_gene: TRBV2; abundance: -; CDR3nt: TGTGCCAGCAGTGAACAGGGGTATGCCTACGAGCAGTACTTC; CDR3aa: CASSEQGYAYEQYF
d_gene: -; j_gene: TRBJ2-7; v_gene: TRBV28; abundance: -; CDR3nt: TGTGCCAGCAGTTTAGGGTTGAGGGACTTCGGCTCCTACGAGCAGTACTTC; CDR3aa: CASSLGLRDFGSYEQYF
d_gene: TRBD2; j_gene: TRBJ2-3; v_gene: TRBV4-2; abundance: -; CDR3nt: TGTGCCAGCAGCCCTCGGGGAAGCGGGAGTTCAGATACGCAGTATTTT; CDR3aa: CASSPRGSGSSDTQYF
d_gene: -; j_gene: TRBJ1-1; v_gene: TRBV3-1/TRBV3-2; abundance: -; CDR3nt: TGTGCCAGCAGCCAAGAATGGCGGGACACTGAAGCTTTCTTT; CDR3aa: CASSQEWRDTEAFF
d_gene: TRBD1; j_gene: TRBJ1-5; v_gene: TRBV29-1; abundance: -; CDR3nt: TGCAGCGTAGGCGGGACAGGTAATCAGCCCCAGCATTTT; CDR3aa: CSVGGTGNQPQHF
d_gene: TRBD1; j_gene: TRBJ1-4; v_gene: TRBV18; abundance: once; CDR3nt: TGTGCCAGCTCACTGGGACAGTCTCTATTTGAAAAACTGTTTTTT; CDR3aa: CASSLGQSLFEKLFF